The 23 T cell receptor beta chains presented below share a single source sample, sequenced in a study of identifying expanded T cells in peripheral blood (dated by TCRdb to between 2019 and 2020). The library was obtained by the immunoSEQ multiplex PCR assay. The clones in this table, taken by TCRdb from immuneACCESS, are in-frame only. Not every clone is retained; where verified, under half of the shortfall comes from an unresolved V gene, and the cause of the rest is unknown. The sample has more than 85,000 clones on record, about 91% of them singletons. The ten largest account for around an eighth of the sample. The specimen was blood. The receptors here all came from a person aged 18 to 75 in good health.

The V gene is TRBV6-4, the J gene TRBJ2-7; weak D call: TRBD1 (5 bases). From germline, CDR1 is MRHNA and CDR2 SNTAGT. CDR3 length: 13 amino acids. V was clipped by 7 bases and J by 5 bases, with 15 bases between them. The CDR3 reads CASTQRDSHEQYF. The CDR3 nucleotides read TGTGCCAGCACCCAAAGAGACAGTCACGAGCAGTACTTC.

The gene calls are TRBV5-4 and TRBJ1-4; 7 bases are a match to TRBD1. J was trimmed by 6 bases and V by 4 bases; bases with no gene match: 9. CDR1 and CDR2 (germline): SGHNT, YYREEE (reference sequence). The CDR3 contains 15 residues. The CDR3 nucleotides are TGTGCCAGCAGCCAAAACAGGGGAGTCGATGAAAAACTGTTTTTT. Its translation: CASSQNRGVDEKLFF.

The gene calls are TRBV5-4 and TRBJ2-1; D gene uncertain. The germline gives CDR1 SGHNT, CDR2 YYREEE (reference sequence). CDR3 length: 15 amino acids. Between the trimmed V and J ends, which lost 0 bases and 4 bases, there was a span of 11 bases. The CDR3 nucleotides read TGTGCCAGCAGCTTGGAAGTGAATTCGTACAATGAGCAGTTCTTC. Translated, it gives CASSLEVNSYNEQFF.

The V call is TRBV7-9, the J call TRBJ1-4; D call uncertain. The V gene's germline CDR1 is SEHNR and CDR2 FQNEAQ (reference sequence). This CDR3 is 14 amino acids long. V was shortened by 8 bases and J by 6 bases, with 16 bases between the two germline ends. CDR3 residues: CASGRLWGDEKLFF. The CDR3 region has the DNA TGTGCCAGCGGCCGCTTGTGGGGTGATGAAAAACTGTTTTTT.

V usage is TRBV6-1 and J usage is TRBJ2-3, with D hard to call. V lost 8 bases, J lost 2 bases, and 8 bases lay in between. CDR1 is MNHNS and CDR2 is SASEGT in the germline V gene. CDR3 length equals 12 residues. The CDR3 region has the DNA TGTGCCAGCTTTACCCACACAGATACGCAGTATTTT. Translation: CASFTHTDTQYF.

The chain has TRBV25-1 and TRBJ2-2; TRBD1 matches at 7 bases. With 1 base clipped from V and 3 bases from J, the junction kept 11 bases outside the gene matches. CDR1 and CDR2 (germline): MGHDK, SYGVNS. This CDR3 is 18 amino acids long. CDR3 DNA: TGTGCCAGCAGTGAATGGCCCCAGGACAGGCGAGACACCGGGGAGCTGTTTTTT. This sequence encodes CASSEWPQDRRDTGELFF.

This clone was found once. This sequence joins TRBV28 and TRBJ2-7; 9 positions agree with TRBD2. Germline CDR1 MDHEN, CDR2 SYDVKM. The length of the CDR3 is 17 residues. Losses at the gene ends were 3 bases for V and 4 bases for J; bases not matched to a gene: 13. The CDR3 DNA is TGTGCCAGCAGTTTGTTAGGAGGCGGGAGGGGGATATACGAGCAGTACTTC. The encoded protein is CASSLLGGGRGIYEQYF.

The J gene is TRBJ1-1, the V gene TRBV28; no clear D gene. CDR1 and CDR2 from the germline V gene are MDHEN and SYDVKM. The V and J ends lost 8 bases and 5 bases respectively, with 12 bases between them. CDR3 length equals 12 residues. The CDR3 here is CASGSRRTEAFF. DNA of the CDR3: TGTGCCAGCGGGTCCCGAAGGACTGAAGCTTTCTTT.

The chain joins TRBV25-1 to TRBJ1-4, with TRBD1 as a possible D gene (5 bases). Germline CDR1 and CDR2: MGHDK and SYGVNS. V was trimmed by 3 bases and J by 2 bases, leaving 10 bases between them. This CDR3 comprises 15 residues. DNA for the CDR3: TGTGCCAGCAGTGATCAGGGCCGCACTAATGAAAAACTGTTTTTT. Protein product: CASSDQGRTNEKLFF.

Only a few counts were recorded for this clone. The chain uses TRBV6-6 and TRBJ1-2; D ambiguous. The CDR3 runs 13 residues. The V gene lost 5 bases and the J gene lost 0 bases, with 7 bases spanning the gap. Germline CDR1 and CDR2: MNHNY and SVGAGI (reference sequence). CDR3 amino acids: CASSIGANYGYTF. For the CDR3, the DNA is TGTGCCAGCAGTATCGGGGCTAACTATGGCTACACCTTC.

The chain is built from TRBV6-5 and TRBJ2-2, with TRBD1 identical over 7 bases. The length of the CDR3 is 14 residues. The junction had 3 bases not matched to a gene; V was cut back by 6 bases and J by 2 bases. CDR1 MNHEY and CDR2 SVGAGI come from the germline V gene. CDR3 nucleotide sequence: TGTGCCAGCAGGAGGGACAGCAACACCGGGGAGCTGTTTTTT. Translating it yields CASRRDSNTGELFF.

The rearrangement joins TRBV7-3 to TRBJ2-1; 7 nucleotides agree with TRBD2. J gave up 3 bases and V 5 bases, and 4 bases lay outside the gene matches. The CDR3 sequence is 14 residues long. Germline assignment: CDR1 SGHTA and CDR2 FQGTGA. CDR3 nucleotide sequence: TGTGCCAGCAGCCTTTGGGGGGGCTACAATGAGCAGTTCTTC. As protein: CASSLWGGYNEQFF.

This CDR3 is CASSYRLAGSTDTQYF. CDR3 coding DNA: TGTGCCAGCAGCTATAGACTAGCGGGCAGCACAGATACGCAGTATTTT. The chain links TRBV5-4 to TRBJ2-3, with 10 bases identical to TRBD2. Looked up from germline, CDR1 is SGHNT and CDR2 is YYREEE (reference sequence). The CDR3 consists of 16 residues. With 3 bases clipped from V and 0 bases from J, the junction kept 4 bases outside the gene matches. Supplemented by reference TRBV5-4 and TRBJ2-3, the full variable domain reads ETGVTQSPTHLIKTRGQQVTLRCSSQSGHNTVSWYQQALGQGPQFIFQYYREEENGRGNFPPRFSGLQFPNYSSELNVNALELDDSALYLCASSYRLAGSTDTQYFGPGTRLTVL.

The CDR3 DNA is TGTGCCAGCAGCCAAGAAGGGGTTCTAGCGGGATCCTACAATGAGCAGTTCTTC. It yields the protein CASSQEGVLAGSYNEQFF. V and J are TRBV4-2 and TRBJ2-1; 9 positions match TRBD2. The germline CDR1 and CDR2 sequences are LGHNA and YNFKEQ. J was trimmed by 1 base and V by 0 bases; bases with no gene match: 7. This CDR3 spans 18 amino acids.

The chain carries TRBV2 and TRBJ1-5, with TRBD1 identical over 7 bases. V lost 2 bases to trimming and J lost 5 bases; unmatched junction nucleotides: 3. The CDR3 covers 14 residues. Germline V CDR1 and CDR2: SNHLY, FYNNEI. This CDR3 reads CASSERQGYQPQHF. CDR3 nucleotide sequence: TGTGCCAGCAGTGAAAGACAGGGATATCAGCCCCAGCATTTT.

V usage is TRBV28 and J usage is TRBJ2-6, with 7 positions matching TRBD2. Trimming cost V 6 bases and J 0 bases; bases outside gene matches: 8. The CDR3 consists of 17 residues. Germline V gene data show CDR1 as MDHEN and CDR2 as SYDVKM. This chain's CDR3 is CASSVLASSSGANVLTF. CDR3 sequence (DNA): TGTGCCAGCAGCGTACTAGCGTCTAGCTCTGGGGCCAACGTCCTGACTTTC.

The chain carries TRBV4-1 and TRBJ2-5, with D tentatively TRBD2 (6 bases). The CDR3 is made up of 16 amino acids. The ends were cut back, 4 bases at V and 3 bases at J, with 18 bases in the middle. Germline V CDR1 and CDR2: MGHRA, YSYEKL. Here the CDR3 DNA reads TGCGCCAGCAGCCCCTTTGAAAGCGGCGGGAAAGAGACCCAGTACTTC. It specifies CASSPFESGGKETQYF.

The table lists this clone with a few counts. This chain connects TRBV7-2 to TRBJ1-5, with D maybe TRBD1 (5 bases). CDR3 length: 15 amino acids. The germline V gene has CDR1 SGHTA and CDR2 FQGNSA. With 5 bases removed from V and 5 bases from J, the gap between germline ends came to 16 bases. The CDR3, as DNA: TGTGCCAGCAGCATCAGGTTGGGGACCGATCAGCCCCAGCATTTT. Amino acids: CASSIRLGTDQPQHF.

The V and J genes are TRBV7-8 and TRBJ2-7; possibly TRBD2 for D (6 bases). This CDR3 is built from 16 residues. Germline V lookup: CDR1 SGHVS, CDR2 FQNEAQ. Trimming shortened V by 6 bases and J by 0 bases, and 18 bases separated the two germline ends. In nucleotides, the CDR3 is TGTGCCAGCAGTTCTACAGGACTACCAAGCTCCTACGAGCAGTACTTC. Protein product: CASSSTGLPSSYEQYF.

J is TRBJ2-5 and V is TRBV4-2, with D possibly matching TRBD1 (6 bases). The ends were cut back, 6 bases at V and 4 bases at J, with 6 bases in the middle. Germline V gene lookup returns CDR1 LGHNA and CDR2 YNFKEQ. The CDR3 is 11 residues long. The DNA of the CDR3 is TGTGCCAGCAGGGACAGAGAGACCCAGTACTTC. It yields the protein CASRDRETQYF.

In nucleotides, the CDR3 is TGCGCCAGCAAGTACGGTGGGAGCAATCAGCCCCAGCATTTT. This translates into CASKYGGSNQPQHF. The chain carries TRBV23-1 and TRBJ1-5; D not certain. TRBV23-1 is identified as an open reading frame with a role that is uncertain. CDR3 length equals 14 residues. Trimming took 7 bases from V and 1 from J, leaving 11 bases between them.

This clone occurred once. J is TRBJ2-7 and V is TRBV19; 10 nucleotides line up with TRBD2. From germline, CDR1 is LNHDA and CDR2 SQIVND (reference sequence). V shed 2 bases, J shed 2 bases, and the junction held 3 bases outside the gene matches. This CDR3 contains 15 residues. The CDR3 protein is CASSIISGRAYEQYF. CDR3 nucleotides: TGTGCCAGTAGTATAATCAGCGGGAGGGCCTACGAGCAGTACTTC.

V and J are TRBV7-8 and TRBJ2-7; TRBD1 aligns across 7 bases. The germline V gene has CDR1 SGHVS and CDR2 FQNEAQ. V gave up 3 bases and J gave up 7 bases; unmatched junction bases: 6. The CDR3 totals 13 residues. This chain's CDR3 is CASSFSGQVEQYF. In DNA, the CDR3 is TGTGCCAGCAGCTTCTCCGGACAGGTTGAGCAGTACTTC.